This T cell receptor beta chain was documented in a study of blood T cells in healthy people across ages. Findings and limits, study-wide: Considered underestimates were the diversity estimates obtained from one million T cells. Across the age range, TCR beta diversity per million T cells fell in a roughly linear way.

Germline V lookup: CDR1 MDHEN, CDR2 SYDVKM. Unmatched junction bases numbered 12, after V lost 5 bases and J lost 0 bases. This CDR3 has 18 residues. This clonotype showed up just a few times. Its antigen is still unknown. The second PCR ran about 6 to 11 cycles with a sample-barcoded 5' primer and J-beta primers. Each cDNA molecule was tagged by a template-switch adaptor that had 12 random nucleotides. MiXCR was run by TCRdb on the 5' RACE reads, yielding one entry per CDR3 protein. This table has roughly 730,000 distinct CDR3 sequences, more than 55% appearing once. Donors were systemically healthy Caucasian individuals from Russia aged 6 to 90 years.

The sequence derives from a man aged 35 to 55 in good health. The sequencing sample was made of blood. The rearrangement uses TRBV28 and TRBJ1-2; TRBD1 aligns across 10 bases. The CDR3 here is CASSLRDRGLRTNYGYTF. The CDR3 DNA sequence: TGTGCCAGCAGTCTCCGGGACAGGGGCTTAAGGACTAACTATGGCTACACCTTC.